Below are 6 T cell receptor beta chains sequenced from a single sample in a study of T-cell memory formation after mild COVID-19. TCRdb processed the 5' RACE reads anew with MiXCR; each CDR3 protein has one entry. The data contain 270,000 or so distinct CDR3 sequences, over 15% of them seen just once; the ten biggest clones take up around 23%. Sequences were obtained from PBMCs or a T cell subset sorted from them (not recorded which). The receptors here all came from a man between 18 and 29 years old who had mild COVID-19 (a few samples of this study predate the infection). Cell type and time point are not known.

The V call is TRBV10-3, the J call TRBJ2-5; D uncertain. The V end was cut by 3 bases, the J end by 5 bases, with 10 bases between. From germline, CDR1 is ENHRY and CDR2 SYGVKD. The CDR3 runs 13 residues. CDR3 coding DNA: TGTGCCATCAGTGATAGAATCCGGGAGACCCAGTACTTC. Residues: CAISDRIRETQYF.

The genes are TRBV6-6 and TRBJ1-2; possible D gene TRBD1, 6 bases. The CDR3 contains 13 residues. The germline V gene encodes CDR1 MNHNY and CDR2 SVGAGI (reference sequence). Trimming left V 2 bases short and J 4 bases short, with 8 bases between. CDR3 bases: TGTGCCAGCAGTTACGGGACATCCTATGGCTACACCTTC. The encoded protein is CASSYGTSYGYTF.

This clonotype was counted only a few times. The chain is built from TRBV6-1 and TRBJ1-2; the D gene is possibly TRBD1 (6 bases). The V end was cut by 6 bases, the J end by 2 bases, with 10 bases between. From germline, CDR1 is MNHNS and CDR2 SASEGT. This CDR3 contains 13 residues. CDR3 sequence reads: CASRVGTNYGYTF. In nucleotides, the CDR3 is TGTGCCAGCAGAGTCGGGACAAACTATGGCTACACCTTC.

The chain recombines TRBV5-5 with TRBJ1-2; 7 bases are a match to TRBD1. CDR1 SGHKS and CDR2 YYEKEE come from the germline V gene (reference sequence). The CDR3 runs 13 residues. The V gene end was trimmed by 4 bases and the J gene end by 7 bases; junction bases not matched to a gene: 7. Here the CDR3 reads CASSTGDEGGYTF. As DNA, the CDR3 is TGTGCCAGCAGCACAGGGGATGAAGGTGGCTACACCTTC.

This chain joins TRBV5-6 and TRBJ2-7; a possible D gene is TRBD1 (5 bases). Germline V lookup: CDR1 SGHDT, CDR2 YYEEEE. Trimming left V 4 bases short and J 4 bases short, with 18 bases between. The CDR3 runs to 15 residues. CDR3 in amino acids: CASSLAEGVGYEQYV. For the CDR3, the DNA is TGTGCCAGCAGCCTGGCTGAAGGGGTAGGGTACGAGCAGTACGTC.

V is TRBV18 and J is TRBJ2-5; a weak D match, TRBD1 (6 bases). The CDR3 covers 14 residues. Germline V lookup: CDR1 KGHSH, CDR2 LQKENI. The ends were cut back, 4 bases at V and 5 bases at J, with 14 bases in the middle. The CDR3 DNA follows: TGTGCCAGCTCACACAGGGAGAGGGCCGAGACCCAGTACTTC. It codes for CASSHRERAETQYF.